Given below is one TCR beta chain in context. In the authors' workflow: Amplifying reference gene primers gave estimates of nucleated cell counts. The table came from immunoSEQ multiplex PCR; TCRdb's copy has only in-frame clones and leaves some out. That table gives V, J and clone size, and the DNA gave D and trimming. The data hold some 270,000 clones, with over 80% observed a single time. V shed 3 bases and J 3 bases; nucleotides not matched to a gene: 22. Germline loops: CDR1 MDHEN, CDR2 SYDVKM. This CDR3 is 22 amino acids long. These data belong to a study of blood T cell repertoires in COVID-19. Study-level information: T cells, B-cell-depleted T cells, or PBMCs supplied cDNA or gDNA.

Clinical history reported by participants formed the basis on which cohorts were assigned. This sequence joins TRBV28 and TRBJ2-1, with TRBD1 matching 11 bases. The TCR was taken from a woman aged 25 to 45 with acute COVID-19. Sequenced material: PBMCs or T cells enriched from blood (not recorded which). CDR3 protein: CASSFPEGRDRGAQNLYNEQFF. The CDR3 nucleotides are TGTGCCAGCAGTTTCCCAGAGGGGCGGGACAGGGGGGCCCAAAACCTCTACAATGAGCAGTTCTTC. Full variable domain (remainder filled in from reference TRBV28 and TRBJ2-1): DVKVTQSSRYLVKRTGEKVFLECVQDMDHENMFWYRQDPGLGLRLIYFSYDVKMKEKGDIPEGYSVSREKKERFSLILESASTNQTSMYLCASSFPEGRDRGAQNLYNEQFFGPGTRLTVL.